This T cell receptor beta chain was recovered during a study of post-analysis software for immune sequencing data. Study observations and caveats: Compared with controls, patients had more of about 5 TRBV segments, including TRBV5-6, TRBV5-1 and TRBV20-1.

The library was made from cDNA and included unique molecular identifiers. TCRdb independently ran MiXCR on the PCR reads; one entry per CDR3 protein. This sample carries about 430,000 distinct CDR3 sequences, 35% to 45% of them seen once, and the ten largest clones take less than 10%. In germline, CDR1 is SGHVS, CDR2 FQNEAQ. This CDR3 comprises 15 residues. V shed 3 bases and J 4 bases; nucleotides not matched to a gene: 7. Points on this clonotype: Its antigen is as yet unknown.

The TCR sequence derives from a girl aged 2 to 9 with multiple sclerosis. J is TRBJ2-7 and V is TRBV7-8; TRBD1 agrees at 9 bases. Sequenced: blood. The CDR3 is CASSLRGQGKYEQYF. The CDR3 bases are TGTGCCAGCAGCTTGCGGGGACAGGGTAAATACGAGCAGTACTTC.